The 29 T cell receptor beta chains given below trace back to one sample, sequenced in a study of CD8 T cell repertoires and HIV-1 epitope variants. These receptors have no known antigen. TCRdb keeps only in-frame clones here, not all; method: immunoSEQ multiplex PCR. The data contain about 2,600 clones, approximately 66% of them singletons. Sequences were obtained from cultured CD8+ T cells derived from PBMCs. The receptors shown here come from a male donor with HIV.

The chain couples TRBV28 to TRBJ2-3, with D unresolved. V was pared by 1 base and J by 3 bases, with 11 bases between. Germline CDR1 reads MDHEN; CDR2 reads SYDVKM. The CDR3 extends over 15 amino acids. CDR3 protein: CASSLSDSLTDTQYF. CDR3 nucleotides: TGTGCCAGCAGTTTATCGGATAGCTTGACAGATACGCAGTATTTT. Complete variable domain (other parts from reference TRBV28 and TRBJ2-3): DVKVTQSSRYLVKRTGEKVFLECVQDMDHENMFWYRQDPGLGLRLIYFSYDVKMKEKGDIPEGYSVSREKKERFSLILESASTNQTSMYLCASSLSDSLTDTQYFGPGTRLTVL.

In this sample, this clone turned up a few times. The chain recombines TRBV7-8 with TRBJ2-1; D uncertain. Per germline, CDR1 SGHVS and CDR2 FQNEAQ. This CDR3 contains 14 residues. Trimming shortened V by 1 base and J by 0 bases, and 4 bases separated the two germline ends. The DNA for the CDR3 is TGTGCCAGCAGCTTAGATAGCTCCTACAATGAGCAGTTCTTC. Its protein is CASSLDSSYNEQFF.

V usage is TRBV28 and J usage is TRBJ2-1; 15 positions match TRBD2. J lost 8 bases, V lost 4 bases, and 3 bases had no gene match. The germline V gene encodes CDR1 MDHEN and CDR2 SYDVKM. This CDR3 has 15 residues. CDR3 DNA: TGTGCCAGCAGTTGGACTAGCGGGAGGGGTGATGAGCAGTTCTTC. As protein: CASSWTSGRGDEQFF. Full variable domain (rest looked up from reference TRBV28 and TRBJ2-1): DVKVTQSSRYLVKRTGEKVFLECVQDMDHENMFWYRQDPGLGLRLIYFSYDVKMKEKGDIPEGYSVSREKKERFSLILESASTNQTSMYLCASSWTSGRGDEQFFGPGTRLTVL.

The rearrangement links TRBV4-1 to TRBJ1-1; D gene unclear. The V end was cut by 2 bases, the J end by 4 bases, with 11 bases between. From germline, CDR1 is MGHRA and CDR2 YSYEKL. The CDR3 has 14 residues. CDR3 sequence (DNA): TGCGCCAGCAGCCAATTCGTCGGAGCCACTGAAGCTTTCTTT. This translates into CASSQFVGATEAFF.

V is TRBV5-1 and J is TRBJ2-7; D gene uncertain. The germline CDR1 and CDR2 sequences are SGHRS and YFSETQ. The V end was cut by 3 bases, the J end by 3 bases, with 7 bases between. The CDR3 sequence is 12 residues long. The CDR3 reads CASSSFNYEQYF. The CDR3 region has the DNA TGCGCCAGCAGCTCCTTTAACTACGAGCAGTACTTC.

As DNA, the CDR3 is TGCGCCAGCAGCCAAGAAGAAGGGACAGGGAATGAAAAACTGTTTTTT. It specifies CASSQEEGTGNEKLFF. The chain links TRBV4-3 to TRBJ1-4, with TRBD1 identical over 9 bases. CDR1 is LGHNA and CDR2 is YSLEER in the germline V gene. The CDR3 sequence is 16 residues long. V dropped 0 bases and J dropped 5; count of bases not matched to a gene: 4.

This clone was observed a handful of times. Mismatch with germline at one junction end may stem from a read error. The rearrangement uses TRBV11-2 and TRBJ1-1; possibly TRBD1 for D (6 bases). Germline lookup yields CDR1 SGHAT and CDR2 FQNNGV. The CDR3 consists of 12 residues. CDR3 in DNA: TGTGCCAGCAGCCCGGACAGCCAGGGAGTGATCTTT. It specifies CASSPDSQGVIF.

The V gene is TRBV19, the J gene TRBJ2-1; D gene uncertain. Germline V lookup: CDR1 LNHDA, CDR2 SQIVND (reference sequence). CDR3 size: 12 residues. Between the trimmed V and J ends, which lost 3 bases and 10 bases, there was a span of 10 bases. This CDR3 reads CASSMVANEQFF. The CDR3 bases are TGTGCCAGTAGTATGGTCGCGAACGAGCAGTTCTTC.

A few counts support this clone. This chain joins TRBV4-1 and TRBJ2-7; 8 bases are a match to TRBD1. The J segment lost 6 bases and the V segment lost 1 base, leaving 5 bases of the junction unmatched. Germline CDR1 is MGHRA and CDR2 is YSYEKL. The CDR3 contains 14 residues. Here the CDR3 reads CASSQVTGGAEQYF. CDR3 DNA: TGCGCCAGCAGCCAAGTAACAGGGGGTGCCGAGCAGTACTTC.

This chain uses TRBV19 with TRBJ2-7; D is possibly TRBD1 or TRBD2 (6 bases each). V was cut by 9 bases and J by 2 bases, with 23 bases left in between. Looked up from germline, CDR1 is LNHDA and CDR2 is SQIVND (reference sequence). The CDR3 covers 16 residues. The CDR3 nucleotides read TGTGCCAGCCCCTGGGGGGAACACAGGGATCCCTACGAGCAGTACTTC. This translates into CASPWGEHRDPYEQYF.

The chain employs TRBV28 and TRBJ2-3, with no clear D. The CDR3 is 14 amino acids. The V end was cut by 3 bases, the J end by 4 bases, with 11 bases between. The germline V gene encodes CDR1 MDHEN and CDR2 SYDVKM. The CDR3 here is CASSFVETSDTQYF. The CDR3 DNA is TGTGCCAGCAGTTTTGTCGAAACTTCAGATACGCAGTATTTT.

This clone has more than one count but fewer than ten. The chain joins TRBV6-1 to TRBJ2-2; D is tentatively TRBD1 or TRBD2 (5 bases each). From germline, CDR1 is MNHNS and CDR2 SASEGT. V was shortened by 10 bases and J by 1 base, with 16 bases between the two germline ends. The CDR3 extends over 15 amino acids. The CDR3 bases are TGTGCCATTACAAGAGGGGTTCTGAACACCGGGGAGCTGTTTTTT. Translation gives CAITRGVLNTGELFF.

This rearrangement joins TRBV11-2 to TRBJ1-1; weak D call: TRBD1 (6 bases). The V gene's germline CDR1 is SGHAT and CDR2 FQNNGV. This CDR3 contains 15 residues. V gave up 5 bases and J gave up 0 bases, with 13 bases separating them. The CDR3 DNA sequence: TGTGCCAGCAGCCGAGACGACAGGCTGAACACTGAAGCTTTCTTT. Residues: CASSRDDRLNTEAFF.

This clone was seen once. The chain uses TRBV7-8 and TRBJ2-1, with D unclear. Germline lookup yields CDR1 SGHVS and CDR2 FQNEAQ. This CDR3 region has 15 residues. With 5 bases removed from V and 0 bases from J, the gap between germline ends came to 11 bases. The CDR3 is CASSPGLASYNEQFF. For the CDR3, the DNA is TGTGCCAGCAGCCCTGGGTTGGCCTCCTACAATGAGCAGTTCTTC.

The chain is built from TRBV13 and TRBJ2-7, with TRBD2 as a possible D gene (6 bases). V was cut by 1 base and J by 5 bases, with 15 bases left in between. Germline CDR1 PRHDT, CDR2 FYEKMQ (reference sequence). This CDR3 comprises 15 residues. CDR3 sequence reads: CASSLAAGPENEQYF. DNA for the CDR3: TGTGCCAGCAGCTTAGCGGCGGGGCCGGAGAACGAGCAGTACTTC.

V and J are TRBV28 and TRBJ1-2, with TRBD1 matching 9 bases. Germline V gene data show CDR1 as MDHEN and CDR2 as SYDVKM. The CDR3 extends over 14 amino acids. V shed 6 bases, J shed 3 bases, and the junction held 5 bases outside the gene matches. The CDR3 loop is CASSRQGDYYGYTF. CDR3 nucleotides: TGTGCCAGCAGCCGACAGGGGGACTACTATGGCTACACCTTC.

The V and J genes are TRBV28 and TRBJ2-7; D unresolved. In germline, CDR1 is MDHEN, CDR2 SYDVKM. The CDR3 consists of 14 residues. Trimming pared 3 bases from V and 4 bases from J, leaving 13 bases between. The CDR3 bases are TGTGCCAGCAGTTTTGGTCGGGCTGGGTACGAGCAGTACTTC. Protein sequence: CASSFGRAGYEQYF.

CDR3 DNA: TGTGCCAGCAGCCTTCAGGACGGGGAGCTGTTTTTT. This codes for CASSLQDGELFF. The V call is TRBV7-9, the J call TRBJ2-2, with D hard to call. Trimming shortened V by 5 bases and J by 7 bases, and 8 bases separated the two germline ends. Germline-derived CDR1 and CDR2 are SEHNR and FQNEAQ (reference sequence). The CDR3 covers 12 residues.

The chain recombines TRBV10-1 with TRBJ2-1; TRBD2 is a possible D gene (5 bases). CDR1 is WNHNN and CDR2 is SYGVQD in the germline V gene (reference sequence). Deletions cut 3 bases from V and 8 bases from J, with 5 bases between. The CDR3 totals 11 residues. Written as DNA, the CDR3 is TGCGCCAGCAGTGATAGCGATGAGCAGTTCTTC. Amino acid sequence: CASSDSDEQFF.

This rearrangement joins TRBV4-3 to TRBJ2-2, with 9 bases lining up with TRBD1. The CDR3 loop spans 17 amino acids. Unmatched junction bases numbered 6, after V lost 0 bases and J lost 4 bases. CDR1 LGHNA and CDR2 YSLEER come from the germline V gene. CDR3 loop: CASSQETGTGITGELFF. The CDR3 bases are TGCGCCAGCAGCCAAGAGACCGGGACAGGGATCACCGGGGAGCTGTTTTTT.

The V call is TRBV19, the J call TRBJ2-3, with D tentatively TRBD2 (5 bases). The CDR3 extends over 15 amino acids. CDR1 LNHDA and CDR2 SQIVND come from the germline V gene (reference sequence). V lost 5 bases and J lost 1, with 13 bases in between. The CDR3: CASSVLAQGTDTQYF. CDR3 coding DNA: TGTGCCAGTAGTGTCCTAGCCCAGGGCACAGATACGCAGTATTTT.

By share, this clone ranks as medium-sized (0.01 to 0.1%). The chain has TRBV4-3 and TRBJ2-5; D gene ambiguous. Germline V lookup: CDR1 LGHNA, CDR2 YSLEER. V was clipped by 5 bases and J by 5 bases, with 12 bases between them. The CDR3 is 13 amino acids. CDR3 amino acids: CASSSLLTETQYF. The CDR3 DNA reads as TGCGCCAGCAGCTCCCTTCTCACGGAGACCCAGTACTTC.

The CDR3 sequence is CAISESLAGSQQETQYF. CDR3 nucleotides: TGTGCCATCAGTGAGTCGCTAGCGGGGAGCCAACAAGAGACCCAGTACTTC. The V call is TRBV10-3, the J call TRBJ2-5; TRBD2 agrees at 9 bases. With 0 bases clipped from V and 2 bases from J, the junction kept 7 bases outside the gene matches. The germline CDR1 and CDR2 sequences are ENHRY and SYGVKD. The CDR3 runs to 17 residues.

There are a few counts of this clone. The CDR3 sequence is CASTPTSGDWRTEAFF. The DNA of the CDR3 is TGTGCCAGCACACCTACGTCGGGGGATTGGCGCACTGAAGCTTTCTTT. This sequence joins TRBV7-2 and TRBJ1-1; possibly TRBD1 for D (5 bases). V lost 7 bases and J lost 4, with 22 bases in between. This CDR3 has 16 amino acids. The germline gives CDR1 SGHTA, CDR2 FQGNSA.

V gene TRBV6-1 combines with J gene TRBJ2-3, with D tentatively TRBD1 (5 bases). The V gene lost 2 bases and the J gene lost 2 bases, with 14 bases spanning the gap. CDR1 is MNHNS and CDR2 is SASEGT in the germline V gene. The CDR3 is 16 amino acids. CDR3 in DNA: TGTGCCAGCAGTGAAAACCTCGACAGCGTCACAGATACGCAGTATTTT. This gives the protein CASSENLDSVTDTQYF.

The chain uses TRBV23-1 and TRBJ2-2, with 8 bases aligning to TRBD2. TRBV23-1 is identified as an open reading frame with a role that is uncertain. This CDR3 spans 16 amino acids. With 7 bases clipped from V and 7 bases from J, the junction kept 14 bases outside the gene matches. DNA of the CDR3: TGCGCCAGCAACCCTGGACTAGCTGGAAAAAACGGGGAGCTGTTTTTT. This gives the protein CASNPGLAGKNGELFF.

The count of this clone is one. The J gene is TRBJ2-7, the V gene TRBV4-3; unclear D gene. This CDR3 has 14 residues. In germline, CDR1 is LGHNA, CDR2 YSLEER. The V gene lost 3 bases and the J gene lost 2 bases, with 11 bases spanning the gap. CDR3 in amino acids: CASSHFPGPYEQYF. The DNA of the CDR3 is TGCGCCAGCAGCCACTTCCCGGGCCCCTACGAGCAGTACTTC.

The chain combines TRBV2 with TRBJ2-1; D not resolved. V lost 1 base, J lost 7 bases, and 23 bases lay in between. In germline, CDR1 is SNHLY, CDR2 FYNNEI. The CDR3 is 18 residues long. The CDR3 region has the DNA TGTGCCAGCAGTGAAGTGCTACCCGGTAGCTCCTACAATAATGAGCAGTTCTTC. Translated: CASSEVLPGSSYNNEQFF.

This clone was detected a few times. This chain uses TRBV19 with TRBJ1-6; no definite D call. The CDR3 is made up of 13 amino acids. Per the germline V gene, CDR1 is LNHDA and CDR2 is SQIVND (reference sequence). Trimming shortened V by 5 bases and J by 9 bases, and 11 bases separated the two germline ends. The DNA for the CDR3 is TGTGCCAGTAGTTTGGGAGAGCGTTCACCCCTCCACTTT. The encoded protein is CASSLGERSPLHF.